The 19 T cell receptor beta chains reported below all come from one sample, sequenced in a study of T cell responses to AZD1222 COVID-19 vaccine. Sequenced by immunoSEQ multiplex PCR; TCRdb stores in-frame clones only, minus some. This table has roughly 150,000 clones, about 93% appearing once. Material: peripheral blood, obtained on day 0 of AZD1222 vaccination. The receptors shown here come from an adult in good health.

This clone was recorded only once. The chain joins TRBV5-1 to TRBJ2-7, with 7 bases lining up with TRBD1. V trimming: 4 bases; J trimming: 0 bases; junction bases outside the gene matches: 7. The CDR3 sequence is 15 residues long. Per germline, CDR1 SGHRS and CDR2 YFSETQ. The CDR3: CASSPTGYISYEQYF. As DNA, the CDR3 is TGCGCCAGCAGCCCGACAGGGTACATCTCCTACGAGCAGTACTTC. The full variable domain, with the rest looked up from reference TRBV5-1 and TRBJ2-7, is KAGVTQTPRYLIKTRGQQVTLSCSPISGHRSVSWYQQTPGQGLQFLFEYFSETQRNKGNFPGRFSGRQFSNSRSEMNVSTLELGDSALYLCASSPTGYISYEQYFGPGTRLTVT.

CDR3 in amino acids: CASRQLAGAGEQYF. The CDR3 DNA reads TGTGCCAGCAGGCAGCTAGCGGGGGCGGGGGAGCAGTACTTC. V gene TRBV3-1 (or the pseudogene TRBV3-2) combines with J gene TRBJ2-7, with 10 nucleotides matching TRBD2. The CDR3 loop spans 14 amino acids. V gave up 6 bases and J gave up 7 bases; unmatched junction bases: 9. Per germline, CDR1 LGHDT and CDR2 YNNKEL (reference sequence).

The chain combines TRBV3-1 (or the pseudogene TRBV3-2) with TRBJ1-1; D remains unclear. Germline V lookup: CDR1 LGHDT, CDR2 YNNKEL (reference sequence). The CDR3 spans 14 residues. Trimming pared 4 bases from V and 6 bases from J, leaving 15 bases between. CDR3 bases: TGTGCCAGCAGCCCGCGGAGGGAATCCCCTGAAGCTTTCTTT. Translated: CASSPRRESPEAFF.

This clone was detected once. The chain couples TRBV5-1 to TRBJ2-7, with 12 bases that match TRBD1. From germline, CDR1 is SGHRS and CDR2 YFSETQ. The CDR3 totals 14 residues. The V gene end was trimmed by 6 bases and the J gene end by 7 bases; junction bases not matched to a gene: 8. CDR3 residues: CASTAGQGAVEQYF. The CDR3 coding sequence is TGCGCCAGCACCGCGGGACAGGGGGCAGTTGAGCAGTACTTC. The whole variable domain, filled in from reference TRBV5-1 and TRBJ2-7, reads KAGVTQTPRYLIKTRGQQVTLSCSPISGHRSVSWYQQTPGQGLQFLFEYFSETQRNKGNFPGRFSGRQFSNSRSEMNVSTLELGDSALYLCASTAGQGAVEQYFGPGTRLTVT.

The CDR3 reads CASSLVAYHFRGNTEAFF. The CDR3 bases are TGTGCCAGCAGCTTAGTAGCGTACCACTTCAGGGGGAACACTGAAGCTTTCTTT. The J gene is TRBJ1-1, the V gene TRBV7-9, with D tentatively TRBD1 (6 bases). Germline assignment: CDR1 SEHNR and CDR2 FQNEAQ (reference sequence). This CDR3 comprises 18 residues. V was clipped by 1 base and J by 1 base, with 19 bases between them. The full variable domain, with the rest looked up from reference TRBV7-9 and TRBJ1-1, is DTGVSQNPRHKITKRGQNVTFRCDPISEHNRLYWYRQTLGQGPEFLTYFQNEAQLEKSRLLSDRFSAERPKGSFSTLEIQRTEQGDSAMYLCASSLVAYHFRGNTEAFFGQGTRLTVV.

V and J are TRBV9 and TRBJ1-2; D uncertain. Per germline, CDR1 SGDLS and CDR2 YYNGEE. Trimming stripped 4 bases from V and 0 bases from J, with 10 bases between. The CDR3 is made up of 14 amino acids. The CDR3 nucleotides read TGTGCCAGCAGCCCGTCCGGGTCTAACTATGGCTACACCTTC. Its translation is CASSPSGSNYGYTF.

The V gene is TRBV12-2, the J gene TRBJ2-7; the D segment call TRBD2 is taken from the table without a DNA check. TRBV12-2 is a pseudogene. The CDR3 length is 20 residues. As DNA, the CDR3 is TGTGCAAGTCGCTTAGGCCCCTTGGCGGGAGGACCCATATTCGATTTGGAGCAGTACTTC. Amino acid sequence: CASRLGPLAGGPIFDLEQYF.

The rearrangement joins TRBV30 to TRBJ2-1, with a tentative D call TRBD1 (6 bases). CDR1 is GTSNPN and CDR2 is SVGIG in the germline V gene (reference sequence). Trimming left V 4 bases short and J 2 bases short, with 9 bases between. The CDR3 spans 13 residues. The CDR3 is CAWTGDAYNEQFF. DNA for the CDR3: TGTGCCTGGACAGGGGATGCCTACAATGAGCAGTTCTTC.

The V gene is TRBV4-1, the J gene TRBJ2-2; D might be TRBD1 (5 bases). In germline, CDR1 is MGHRA, CDR2 YSYEKL. This CDR3 region has 19 residues. V lost 1 base and J lost 0, with 18 bases in between. The DNA of the CDR3 is TGCGCCAGCAGCCAAGTTATTTCCAGGGCCGGAGCGAACACCGGGGAGCTGTTTTTT. This translates into CASSQVISRAGANTGELFF.

The sample holds one count of this clone. The chain joins TRBV6-5 to TRBJ1-2, with TRBD1 matching 12 bases. V lost 6 bases and J lost 1; bases outside the gene matches: 3. The CDR3 sequence is 15 residues long. Germline V gives CDR1 MNHEY, CDR2 SVGAGI. The CDR3 DNA reads TGTGCCAGCAGGGGGACAGGGGGCAATAACTATGGCTACACCTTC. It encodes CASRGTGGNNYGYTF.

The rearrangement uses TRBV30 and TRBJ1-1; no clear D gene. CDR1 and CDR2 (germline): GTSNPN, SVGIG (reference sequence). The V gene lost 4 bases and the J gene lost 5 bases, with 17 bases spanning the gap. This CDR3 region has 14 residues. CDR3 region: CAWILEGGRTEAFF. The CDR3, as DNA: TGTGCCTGGATCTTGGAGGGCGGGCGGACTGAAGCTTTCTTT. Looking up the rest from reference TRBV30 and TRBJ1-1 gives the full variable domain: SQTIHQWPATLVQPVGSPLSLECTVEGTSNPNLYWYRQAAGRGLQLLFYSVGIGQISSEVPQNLSASRPQDRQFILSSKKLLLSDSGFYLCAWILEGGRTEAFFGQGTRLTVV.

This clone has just a few counts. Here the CDR3 reads CASSVTGEGPYEQYF. DNA for the CDR3: TGTGCCAGCAGTGTGACAGGGGAAGGGCCCTACGAGCAGTACTTC. This sequence joins TRBV27 and TRBJ2-7; 8 bases match TRBD1. The CDR3 is made up of 15 amino acids. Losses at the gene ends were 5 bases for V and 2 bases for J; bases not matched to a gene: 8. The germline V gene has CDR1 MNHEY and CDR2 SMNVEV (reference sequence).

The V call is TRBV10-2, the J call TRBJ1-5, with 8 positions matching TRBD1. The V segment lost 4 bases and the J segment 4 bases; nucleotides outside the gene matches: 6. CDR3 length: 15 amino acids. The V gene's germline CDR1 is WSHSY and CDR2 SAAADI. The CDR3 DNA sequence: TGCGCCAGCAGTGGCGAACAGGGGGGGAATCAGCCCCAGCATTTT. Translation: CASSGEQGGNQPQHF.

J is TRBJ2-7 and V is TRBV21-1; whether TRBD1, the table's D call, matches the DNA was not checked. TRBV21-1 is described as a pseudogene. CDR3 length: 16 residues. CDR3 DNA: TGTGCCAGCAGCAAAGAATTTAGGACAGTCTCCTACGAGCAGTACTTC. Translation: CASSKEFRTVSYEQYF.

In this sample, this clone turned up a few times. The chain recombines TRBV30 with TRBJ2-2, with D perhaps TRBD2 (6 bases). V was cut by 2 bases and J by 5 bases, with 12 bases left in between. This CDR3 is built from 14 residues. The germline V gene encodes CDR1 GTSNPN and CDR2 SVGIG (reference sequence). In DNA form, the CDR3 reads TGTGCCTGGAGTCGGGGGAGAGGGACCGGGGAGCTGTTTTTT. Translation: CAWSRGRGTGELFF.

V and J are TRBV7-9 and TRBJ2-1; 8 bases line up with TRBD2. Germline V gives CDR1 SEHNR, CDR2 FQNEAQ (reference sequence). This CDR3 region has 16 residues. V gave up 4 bases and J gave up 9 bases; unmatched junction bases: 14. CDR3 region: CASSWVPGLDKAEQFF. CDR3 sequence (DNA): TGTGCCAGCAGCTGGGTACCGGGACTAGATAAAGCTGAGCAGTTCTTC.

This clone has only a few counts. In DNA, the CDR3 is TGTGCCAGCAGCCAAGCCCCTAGACAGGGTTCGGGGACTGAAGCTTTCTTT. Protein sequence: CASSQAPRQGSGTEAFF. This sequence joins TRBV14 and TRBJ1-1, with TRBD1 matching 7 bases. This CDR3 contains 17 residues. Germline lookup yields CDR1 SGHDN and CDR2 FVKESK. The V gene end was trimmed by 1 base and the J gene end by 5 bases; junction bases not matched to a gene: 13.

The V and J genes are TRBV28 and TRBJ1-5; D call uncertain. CDR3 size: 12 residues. CDR1 is MDHEN, CDR2 SYDVKM, per germline. Between the trimmed V and J ends, which lost 2 bases and 4 bases, there was a span of 3 bases. The CDR3 region has the DNA TGTGCCAGCAGTTTAGGTAATCAGCCCCAGCATTTT. It codes for CASSLGNQPQHF.

This clone was seen a single time. The V and J genes are TRBV2 and TRBJ2-3; TRBD2 might be the D (5 bases). V lost 5 bases and J 3 bases, leaving 6 bases between the germline ends. The germline V gene has CDR1 SNHLY and CDR2 FYNNEI. The CDR3 totals 12 residues. CDR3: CASSRGTDTQYF. The CDR3 DNA is TGTGCCAGCAGTCGCGGGACAGATACGCAGTATTTT.